The 31 T cell receptor beta chains below come from one sample, sequenced in a study of T cells in Graves' hyperthyroidism and ophthalmopathy. Template material for amplifying TCR beta CDR3 regions consisted of RNA transcripts. With the HTBI primer set, the TCR CDR3 went through a first round of RT-PCR. MiXCR, applied by TCRdb to the multiplex PCR reads, yields one record per CDR3 protein. The table lists 690,000 or so distinct CDR3 sequences, around 20% of them singletons. The sample was blood. The receptors were gathered from a woman aged 45-59 years with Graves' hyperthyroidism that later progressed to Graves' ophthalmopathy.

CDR3 in DNA: TGTGCCAGCAGTCCATCGACAGGGGTCTACGAGCAGTACTTC. Its translation: CASSPSTGVYEQYF. V is TRBV27 and J is TRBJ2-7, with 8 bases fitting TRBD1. J was trimmed by 3 bases and V by 5 bases; bases with no gene match: 6. This CDR3 has 14 residues. Germline loops: CDR1 MNHEY, CDR2 SMNVEV (reference sequence).

The sample holds many counts of this clonotype. This chain uses TRBV30 with TRBJ1-2; maybe TRBD1 (5 bases). Germline lookup yields CDR1 GTSNPN and CDR2 SVGIG (reference sequence). Trimming left V 1 base short and J 9 bases short, with 12 bases between. The CDR3 is made up of 12 amino acids. This chain's CDR3 is CAWSGWEGSYTF. CDR3 DNA: TGTGCCTGGAGTGGTTGGGAGGGGAGCTACACCTTC.

A few counts support this clonotype. One junction end does not reproduce the germline sequence, and a read error may be involved. The chain recombines TRBV20-1 with TRBJ1-4; TRBD1 matches at 7 bases. The CDR3 covers 16 residues. The germline V gene has CDR1 DFQATT and CDR2 SNEGSKA (reference sequence). Here the CDR3 DNA reads TGCAGTGCTAGAGATCAGGGGGGAGGAACTAATGAGAAACTGTTTTTT. Protein product: CSARDQGGGTNEKLFF.

At least ten counts were recorded for this clonotype. The chain is built from TRBV12-5 and TRBJ2-3, with TRBD1 matching over 8 bases. CDR1 LGHNT and CDR2 FRNRAP come from the germline V gene. This CDR3 is built from 17 residues. Germline trimming cut 6 bases from V and 0 bases from J; bases unmatched to any gene: 11. CDR3 coding DNA: TGTGCTAGTGGCCCGCCCTGGACAGGGACTAGCACAGATACGCAGTATTTT. Translation gives CASGPPWTGTSTDTQYF.

This clonotype was observed at least ten times. The rearrangement links TRBV10-3 to TRBJ1-1; D call uncertain. Germline-derived CDR1 and CDR2 are ENHRY and SYGVKD. CDR3 size: 14 residues. The V end lost 3 bases, the J end lost 4 bases, and 12 bases lay between the germline ends. CDR3 sequence reads: CAISEGSFGTEAFF. The CDR3 DNA follows: TGTGCCATCAGTGAAGGCAGCTTCGGCACTGAAGCTTTCTTT.

This clonotype has only a few counts. In DNA form, the CDR3 reads TGCGCCAGCAGTCCGACAGGGGCCCGGTATGATCAGCCCCAGCATTTT. It translates to CASSPTGARYDQPQHF. The gene calls are TRBV5-1 and TRBJ1-5; 8 nucleotides agree with TRBD1. The CDR3 is 16 residues long. CDR1 and CDR2 from the germline V gene are SGHRS and YFSETQ. The V and J ends lost 5 bases and 5 bases, in that order; junction bases with no gene match: 12.

This chain uses TRBV20-1 with TRBJ2-3; D is undetermined. The germline gives CDR1 DFQATT, CDR2 SNEGSKA (reference sequence). V was cut by 3 bases and J by 2 bases, with 12 bases left in between. There are 14 residues in the CDR3. The chain's CDR3 is CSARSNRFTDTQYF. DNA for the CDR3: TGCAGTGCTAGGTCCAACAGATTCACAGATACGCAGTATTTT.

The CDR3 sequence is CASSSGTGGLLNTEAFF. CDR3 DNA: TGTGCCAGCAGTTCCGGGACAGGGGGATTGTTAAACACTGAAGCTTTCTTT. The V and J genes are TRBV6-5 and TRBJ1-1; 11 bases line up with TRBD1. CDR1 MNHEY and CDR2 SVGAGI come from the germline V gene. V dropped 4 bases and J dropped 2; count of bases not matched to a gene: 9. The CDR3 is 17 amino acids.

The chain uses TRBV5-6 and TRBJ1-4; possibly TRBD1 for D (5 bases). This CDR3 has 16 amino acids. V was shortened by 2 bases and J by 0 bases, with 11 bases between the two germline ends. Germline assignment: CDR1 SGHDT and CDR2 YYEEEE. CDR3: CASSFRTITTNEKLFF. In nucleotides, the CDR3 is TGTGCCAGCAGCTTCCGGACAATTACAACTAATGAAAAACTGTTTTTT.

This clonotype came up a few times. CDR3 sequence: CASNRDYTGELFF. The CDR3, as DNA: TGTGCCAGCAACCGGGACTACACCGGGGAGCTGTTTTTT. The chain is built from TRBV7-2 and TRBJ2-2, with a possible D match to TRBD2 (6 bases). Germline V CDR1 and CDR2: SGHTA, FQGNSA. V lost 7 bases to trimming and J lost 3 bases, with 9 bases between them. The CDR3 totals 13 residues.

The rearrangement uses TRBV5-1 and TRBJ1-1; maybe TRBD1 (6 bases). The germline V and J ends were trimmed by 1 base and 1 base, with 11 bases remaining between them. From germline, CDR1 is SGHRS and CDR2 YFSETQ. This CDR3 spans 15 amino acids. In nucleotides, the CDR3 is TGCGCCAGCAGCTTGTGGAGGGGGAAGAACACTGAAGCTTTCTTT. This encodes CASSLWRGKNTEAFF.

The rearrangement joins TRBV12-3 or TRBV12-4 to TRBJ2-1; D gene ambiguous. The CDR3 is made up of 16 amino acids. V gave up 2 bases and J gave up 6 bases, with 17 bases separating them. CDR3: CASSLITGRNINEQFF. The CDR3 DNA is TGTGCCAGCAGTTTAATCACCGGACGGAATATCAATGAGCAGTTCTTC.

This clonotype has a count of ten or more. J is TRBJ1-5 and V is TRBV30, with 9 bases matching TRBD1. Germline CDR1 reads GTSNPN; CDR2 reads SVGIG (reference sequence). The trim removed 6 bases at V and 5 bases at J, leaving 8 bases unmatched. The CDR3 contains 14 residues. This chain's CDR3 is CACDGTGRYQPQHF. For the CDR3, the DNA is TGTGCCTGTGATGGGACAGGGCGATATCAGCCCCAGCATTTT.

This clonotype was counted a few times. The chain links TRBV27 to TRBJ1-6, with 11 bases lining up with TRBD1. Germline loops: CDR1 MNHEY, CDR2 SMNVEV (reference sequence). CDR3 length: 16 amino acids. V was pared by 5 bases and J by 8 bases, with 8 bases of the junction left unmatched. The CDR3 DNA is TGTGCCAGCAGTCCCGGGACAGGGGGGATTTATTCACCCCTCCACTTT. Amino acid sequence: CASSPGTGGIYSPLHF.

The V call is TRBV4-1, the J call TRBJ2-1; possibly TRBD2 for D (5 bases). V lost 0 bases and J lost 8, with 23 bases in between. Germline V gene lookup returns CDR1 MGHRA and CDR2 YSYEKL. The CDR3 runs to 18 residues. The CDR3 sequence: CASSQEIFSVSGSDEQFF. DNA for the CDR3: TGCGCCAGCAGCCAAGAAATTTTCTCCGTTTCGGGGTCCGATGAGCAGTTCTTC.

This rearrangement joins TRBV7-2 to TRBJ2-2; possible D gene TRBD1, 6 bases. V was trimmed by 1 base and J by 0 bases, leaving 9 bases between them. Germline V gene lookup returns CDR1 SGHTA and CDR2 FQGNSA. This CDR3 region has 16 residues. CDR3 sequence reads: CASSLDDRTNTGELFF. The CDR3 region has the DNA TGTGCCAGCAGCTTAGATGACAGGACGAACACCGGGGAGCTGTTTTTT. The full variable domain, with the rest looked up from reference TRBV7-2 and TRBJ2-2, is GAGVSQSPSNKVTEKGKDVELRCDPISGHTALYWYRQSLGQGLEFLIYFQGNSAPDKSGLPSDRFSAERTGGSVSTLTIQRTQQEDSAVYLCASSLDDRTNTGELFFGEGSRLTVL.

This clonotype was detected only a few times. V is TRBV5-1 and J is TRBJ2-1; D is undetermined. The CDR3 runs 14 residues. Deletions cut 1 base from V and 5 bases from J, with 10 bases between. Germline V gives CDR1 SGHRS, CDR2 YFSETQ. For the CDR3, the DNA is TGCGCCAGCAGCTTGTTTAACAGTAACAATGAGCAGTTCTTC. Amino acids: CASSLFNSNNEQFF.

Ten or more counts support this clonotype. The gene calls are TRBV18 and TRBJ1-5, with D unresolved. V lost 2 bases to trimming and J lost 6 bases, with 2 bases between them. Germline V lookup: CDR1 KGHSH, CDR2 LQKENI. This CDR3 is built from 11 residues. CDR3 loop: CASSPGQPQHF. The CDR3 DNA reads as TGTGCCAGCTCACCAGGTCAGCCCCAGCATTTT.

This clonotype was found many times. V and J are TRBV20-1 and TRBJ2-2; 9 positions agree with TRBD2. V lost 3 bases, J lost 9 bases, and 11 bases stayed unmatched. CDR1 DFQATT and CDR2 SNEGSKA come from the germline V gene (reference sequence). This CDR3 region has 15 residues. CDR3 sequence reads: CSASDLAGLDRELFF. The CDR3 DNA reads as TGCAGTGCTAGTGATCTAGCGGGGTTGGACCGGGAGCTGTTTTTT.

This clonotype was observed a few times. The V gene is TRBV10-2, the J gene TRBJ2-3, with D possibly TRBD2 on 7 matching bases. V lost 7 bases, J lost 2 bases, and 16 bases lay in between. Germline V gives CDR1 WSHSY, CDR2 SAAADI. The length of the CDR3 is 15 residues. The CDR3 DNA reads as TGCGCCAGCAATACCGGCGGGGGACACACAGATACGCAGTATTTT. Its protein product is CASNTGGGHTDTQYF.

This clonotype was seen a few times. V gene TRBV5-1 combines with J gene TRBJ1-6; no clear D gene. The CDR3 covers 15 residues. From germline, CDR1 is SGHRS and CDR2 YFSETQ. The germline V and J ends were trimmed by 0 bases and 10 bases, with 14 bases remaining between them. This chain's CDR3 is CASSLDPGEGSPLHF. The CDR3 region has the DNA TGCGCCAGCAGCTTGGATCCCGGAGAAGGGTCACCCCTCCACTTT.

This clonotype has ten or more counts. The chain joins TRBV30 to TRBJ2-2; D gene uncertain. The CDR3 contains 11 residues. Trimming took off 5 bases at V and 2 bases at J, with 3 bases between the two ends. Per germline, CDR1 GTSNPN and CDR2 SVGIG (reference sequence). This CDR3 is CAWDNTGELFF. The DNA for the CDR3 is TGTGCCTGGGATAACACCGGGGAGCTGTTTTTT.

This clonotype was observed at least ten times. CDR3 in amino acids: CASSPGDQPQHF. DNA of the CDR3: TGTGCCAGCTCACCAGGGGATCAGCCCCAGCATTTT. This sequence joins TRBV18 and TRBJ1-5; D unresolved. Germline V gives CDR1 KGHSH, CDR2 LQKENI. The CDR3 loop spans 12 amino acids. V lost 2 bases to trimming and J lost 5 bases, with 4 bases between them.

There are many counts of this clonotype. This chain joins TRBV7-9 and TRBJ1-2; D is unresolved. With 1 base removed from V and 7 bases from J, the gap between germline ends came to 7 bases. This CDR3 has 12 residues. From germline, CDR1 is SEHNR and CDR2 FQNEAQ (reference sequence). The CDR3, as DNA: TGTGCCAGCAGCTTAGACAGACGTGGCTACACCTTC. Protein product: CASSLDRRGYTF.

This clonotype has at least ten counts. The rearrangement uses TRBV7-9 and TRBJ2-2; a possible D gene is TRBD2 (5 bases). V was clipped by 7 bases and J by 0 bases, with 6 bases between them. Germline V lookup: CDR1 SEHNR, CDR2 FQNEAQ (reference sequence). The CDR3 is 13 amino acids. Here the CDR3 DNA reads TGTGCCAGCACCGGGGCGAACACCGGGGAGCTGTTTTTT. It specifies CASTGANTGELFF.

This clonotype was counted ten times or more. This rearrangement joins TRBV11-2 to TRBJ2-3; no clear D. The germline V gene encodes CDR1 SGHAT and CDR2 FQNNGV. The ends were cut back, 0 bases at V and 6 bases at J, with 7 bases in the middle. The CDR3 consists of 13 residues. Here the CDR3 reads CASSLEASDTQYF. The DNA for the CDR3 is TGTGCCAGCAGCTTAGAGGCTAGTGATACGCAGTATTTT.

The V and J genes are TRBV10-1 and TRBJ2-2, with D possibly matching TRBD2 (5 bases). V was cut by 9 bases and J by 2 bases, with 13 bases left in between. This CDR3 spans 14 amino acids. Germline CDR1 reads WNHNN; CDR2 reads SYGVQD (reference sequence). CDR3 nucleotide sequence: TGCGCCAGTCAGCGGTTCCAAAACACCGGGGAGCTGTTTTTT. It is translated as CASQRFQNTGELFF.

This clonotype was seen repeatedly, ten times or more. The V gene is TRBV3-1, the J gene TRBJ1-4; D uncertain. This CDR3 has 14 residues. V was trimmed by 0 bases and J by 10 bases, leaving 12 bases between them. Germline-derived CDR1 and CDR2 are LGHDT and YNNKEL (reference sequence). The CDR3 protein is CASSQDLEPTKLFF. In nucleotides, the CDR3 is TGTGCCAGCAGCCAAGACTTGGAACCGACAAAACTGTTTTTT.

Ten or more counts support this clonotype. The V call is TRBV2, the J call TRBJ2-1, with a possible D match to TRBD2 (6 bases). Trimming took 4 bases from V and 8 from J, leaving 15 bases between them. This CDR3 has 14 amino acids. In germline, CDR1 is SNHLY, CDR2 FYNNEI. The CDR3 loop is CASSGGESSDEQFF. The CDR3 coding sequence is TGTGCCAGCAGTGGGGGGGAATCCTCGGATGAGCAGTTCTTC.

The table lists this clonotype with a few counts. The chain employs TRBV27 and TRBJ1-4; a possible D gene is TRBD1 (5 bases). Trimming shortened V by 6 bases and J by 11 bases, and 16 bases separated the two germline ends. The germline V gene has CDR1 MNHEY and CDR2 SMNVEV (reference sequence). This CDR3 is built from 13 residues. CDR3 coding DNA: TGTGCCAGCAGGTCCACCGGGACCGCGAAACTGTTTTTT. This translates into CASRSTGTAKLFF.

The gene calls are TRBV27 and TRBJ2-3, with a weak D call TRBD2 (6 bases). This CDR3 is 16 amino acids long. The germline V gene encodes CDR1 MNHEY and CDR2 SMNVEV (reference sequence). V was clipped by 2 bases and J by 2 bases, with 14 bases between them. This chain's CDR3 is CASSLGTFPNTDTQYF. In nucleotides, the CDR3 is TGTGCCAGCAGTTTAGGGACTTTCCCTAACACAGATACGCAGTATTTT.